Here is one TCR beta chain with its context. It lacks a known antigen. No quality values exist for individual bases; no much larger clone is one base distant. This sample stems from a study of blood T cells in healthy people across ages (dated by TCRdb to 2014 to 2015). About the investigation overall: In model experiments, template switching captured roughly one uniquely barcoded TCR beta cDNA molecule for every two T cells. The study analyzed two additional independent replicas of 1 million unique cDNA reads from the same blood draw for two donors, one aged 18 to 29 and one aged 80 or older. Donors were grouped into four age groups: young (average 16 years), middle-aged (less than 40), aged (62) and long-lived (82). Donors of different ages were randomly distributed across sequencing lanes to avoid experimental bias. Age-related changes in TCR beta repertoire diversity were measured in the study by deep sequencing normalized with unique cDNA molecular identifiers. Findings and caveats that apply to the study as a whole: Because the CMV infection status of the donors was unknown, age-related changes in expanded clonotypes may potentially have been confounded. Total diversity estimates from one million sequenced T cells were considered lower bounds and underestimates. Observed TCR beta diversity correlated strongly with the percentage of naive T cells measured by flow cytometry. Because profiling used bulk unsorted PBMCs, naive and antigen-experienced compartments could not be compared conclusively. The long-lived group showed more naive CD4+ T cells, fewer expanded clones and increased TCR diversity than the aged group, suggesting age selection. As age increased, observed TCR beta diversity per million T cells dropped in a roughly linear way, and a significant reduction was already evident by age 40.

The CDR3, cysteine through phenylalanine, is 16 amino acids long. Just the 48-base CDR3 DNA is kept, in frame starting at base 1. Looking up the germline V gene yields CDR1 SGHTA and CDR2 FQGNSA. Trimmed from V: 3 bases; trimmed from J: 9 bases; junction bases lacking a gene match: 7. Libraries were prepared through 5' RACE. Reads for this sample came from an Illumina HiSeq 2500. A second PCR of about 6 to 11 cycles was run with a J-beta primer mix and a sample-barcoded 5' primer. A template-switch 5' adaptor carrying 12 random nucleotides introduced a unique molecular identifier onto each TCR beta cDNA molecule. At least 2.5 million CDR3-containing paired-end reads were obtained from each sample. The Mint cDNA synthesis kit, primed by a TRBC-specific oligonucleotide, was used to synthesize first-strand cDNA from all RNA. All cDNA was treated with uracil-DNA glycosylase and then went through a first 18-cycle PCR with the universal primers M1SS and BC2_uni_R. The study's processing was this. For normalization, 1 million high-quality reads, each with a distinct molecular identifier, were randomly selected from each sample. Instead of being binned into consensus sequences, reads that shared molecular identifiers were thrown out. MiTCR, run with a Q25 quality threshold and the strictest error-elimination algorithm, handled CDR3 identification, clonotype clustering and error correction. A nonparametric unseen species model with Euler transformation was used to estimate a lower bound on total TCR beta diversity. TCRdb reanalyzed the raw reads on its own, using fastp at Q25 for trimming and MiXCR for clone calling, and kept in-frame beta chains. Every entry covers one CDR3 protein and lists the most common genes and DNA from its rows. What appears here as the V and J calls and clone size reflects TCRdb's work, not the paper's. Counted in this sample were over 700,000 distinct CDR3 sequences; roughly 53% of them appeared once. Approximately 40% of the sample is taken by the ten largest.

The donors were 40 or so Caucasian individuals from Russia, aged roughly 6 to 100 years, who were systemically healthy. Around 10 milliliters of peripheral blood were collected from each donor into EDTA-treated Vacutainer tubes. Ficoll-Paque density-gradient centrifugation was used to isolate PBMCs, with at least 7 million per sample. Trizol reagent was used to extract total RNA from the PBMCs, yielding at least 5.5 micrograms per sample. For every donor, an aliquot of PBMCs went through flow cytometry to measure the percentages of naive CD45RAhigh/CD27high T cells. The receptor chain draws on TRBV7-2 and TRBJ2-1, with TRBD2 identical over 14 junction bases. The TCR sequence derives from a man aged 80 or over in good health. The sample comprised blood. The CDR3 amino acid sequence is: CASSLEGTSGSFEQFF. DNA sequence: TGTGCCAGCAGCTTGGAGGGGACTAGCGGGAGTTTTGAGCAGTTCTTC.